The clone carrying this T cell receptor beta chain was observed a handful of times. The antigen remains undetermined. Six replicates per PBMC sample, mostly from 480 ng of genomic DNA. Assay: immunoSEQ multiplex PCR; the TCRdb copy retains only in-frame clones and omits some. The repertoire has 15,000 or so clones, roughly 69% of them found once; the top ten carry approximately 2.9%. The sample is drawn from a study of neoadjuvant anti-PD-1 for oral cavity cancer. The V gene's germline CDR1 is MNHEY and CDR2 SMNVEV (reference sequence). J was trimmed by 0 bases and V by 3 bases; bases with no gene match: 7. CDR3 length: 16 residues. Study-wide results and limits: PBMC Gini-index clonality exceeded responders' in non-responders post-nivolumab. Only a few patients per response group were TCR-analyzed; validation needed.

This sequence was found in a person between 40 and 79 years old with oral cavity squamous cell carcinoma. The rearrangement links TRBV27 to TRBJ1-1; 7 positions match TRBD1. Sequenced here: PBMCs, sampled before nivolumab (anti-PD-1) treatment. As DNA, the CDR3 is TGTGCCAGCAGTTTGTTAGGGGGCAGGGTGAACACTGAAGCTTTCTTT. Translating gives CASSLLGGRVNTEAFF.